This record concerns one TCR beta chain sequence. Here immunoSEQ multiplex PCR was the method, and the copy in TCRdb shows in-frame clones only, minus some. The data hold roughly 2.5 million clones, with 90% to 95% observed a single time. These data belong to a study of shared clonotypes between healthy human individuals. Material for sequencing was naive CD4+ T cells sorted from blood. Subset given: CD45RA+ positively selected. This TCR was sampled from a young man in good health.

The CDR3 DNA follows: TGTGCCAGCAGCCCGCGAACTAGCGGGAGGTCCTACGAGCAGTACTTC. Translating gives CASSPRTSGRSYEQYF. The rearrangement uses TRBV14 and TRBJ2-7, with 12 bases identical to TRBD2. This CDR3 is built from 16 residues. J gave up 1 base and V 4 bases, and 5 bases lay outside the gene matches. Per germline, CDR1 SGHDN and CDR2 FVKESK.